This is a list of T cell receptor beta chains from one sample in a study of blood T cell repertoires in COVID-19. The assay was immunoSEQ multiplex PCR, and TCRdb's table has in-frame clones only and misses some. Of roughly 360,000 clones in the sample, more than 75% are singletons; the top ten hold 1% to 1.5%. Sequencing used PBMCs or T cells enriched from blood (not recorded which). These TCRs come from a man aged 30 to 45 who had recovered from COVID-19. The CDR3 runs from the conserved cysteine through the conserved F or W. The order of the fields is D gene, J gene, clone size, V gene, CDR3 DNA, CDR3 protein. A D gene is named only where the DNA matches it firmly. Some rows have no size entry. The others give once, few or many, or a class for an expanded clone.

D gene: TRBD1
J gene: TRBJ1-6
clone size: NA
V gene: TRBV9
CDR3 DNA: TGTGCCAGCAGCGGGGACAGGCAATCCTATAATTCACCCCTCCACTTT
CDR3 protein: CASSGDRQSYNSPLHF

D gene: NA
J gene: TRBJ1-3
clone size: few
V gene: TRBV5-1
CDR3 DNA: TGCGCCAGCAGCTTGGGTGGCCTTGGAAACACCATATATTTT
CDR3 protein: CASSLGGLGNTIYF

D gene: TRBD2
J gene: TRBJ2-5
clone size: NA
V gene: TRBV5-1
CDR3 DNA: TGCGCCAGCAGCCCTCTAGCGGGGGGGCCGCAGACCCAGTACTTC
CDR3 protein: CASSPLAGGPQTQYF

D gene: NA
J gene: TRBJ1-4
clone size: once
V gene: TRBV19
CDR3 DNA: TGTGCCAGTAGTATAGCTAGAAAACTGTTTTTT
CDR3 protein: CASSIARKLFF

D gene: NA
J gene: TRBJ2-7
clone size: once
V gene: TRBV10-3
CDR3 DNA: TGTGCCATCACCGCTGACACCGCCTACGAGCAGTACTTC
CDR3 protein: CAITADTAYEQYF

D gene: NA
J gene: TRBJ1-5
clone size: few
V gene: TRBV10-3
CDR3 DNA: TGTGCCATCTCCGGGGGGCCGGATCAGCCCCAGCATTTT
CDR3 protein: CAISGGPDQPQHF

D gene: NA
J gene: TRBJ1-5
clone size: NA
V gene: TRBV5-6
CDR3 DNA: TGTGCCAGCGAAATACAGGGTCTCAATCAGCCCCAGCATTTT
CDR3 protein: CASEIQGLNQPQHF

D gene: TRBD2
J gene: TRBJ2-1
clone size: NA
V gene: TRBV19
CDR3 DNA: TGTGCCAGTAGTCCCGGGACTAGCGGGCACAATGAGCAGTTCTTC
CDR3 protein: CASSPGTSGHNEQFF

D gene: NA
J gene: TRBJ2-5
clone size: NA
V gene: TRBV9
CDR3 DNA: TGTGCCAGCAGCGTAACCCCCAGGATCCAAGAGACCCAGTACTTC
CDR3 protein: CASSVTPRIQETQYF

D gene: TRBD1
J gene: TRBJ1-5
clone size: NA
V gene: TRBV10-3
CDR3 DNA: TGTGCCATCAGTGAGGGGGACAGGGTAAATCAGCCCCAGCATTTT
CDR3 protein: CAISEGDRVNQPQHF

D gene: NA
J gene: TRBJ1-2
clone size: NA
V gene: TRBV19
CDR3 DNA: TGTGCCAGCTTCTTTAACTATGGCTACACCTTC
CDR3 protein: CASFFNYGYTF

D gene: NA
J gene: TRBJ1-5
clone size: NA
V gene: TRBV30
CDR3 DNA: TGTGCCTGGAGTGGGGAGATGGGCAATCAGCCCCAGCATTTT
CDR3 protein: CAWSGEMGNQPQHF

D gene: NA
J gene: TRBJ1-4
clone size: NA
V gene: TRBV5-1
CDR3 DNA: TGCGCCAGCAGCTTGGACAGGGAGGGGGAAAAACTGTTTTTT
CDR3 protein: CASSLDREGEKLFF

D gene: NA
J gene: TRBJ1-1
clone size: NA
V gene: TRBV12-3/TRBV12-4
CDR3 DNA: TGTGCCAGCAGTCCCGGGACAAACACTGAAGCTTTCTTT
CDR3 protein: CASSPGTNTEAFF

D gene: NA
J gene: TRBJ1-5
clone size: NA
V gene: TRBV10-1
CDR3 DNA: TGCGCCAGCAGTGAAAGCCTCTATAGTCAGCCCCAGCATTTT
CDR3 protein: CASSESLYSQPQHF

D gene: TRBD1
J gene: TRBJ2-7
clone size: NA
V gene: TRBV9
CDR3 DNA: TGTGCCAGCAGTGGGGCGGGGACAGGGACCTACGAGCAGTACTTC
CDR3 protein: CASSGAGTGTYEQYF

D gene: NA
J gene: TRBJ1-2
clone size: NA
V gene: TRBV5-1
CDR3 DNA: TGCGCCAGCAGCTTATCGAGCTATGGCTACACCTTC
CDR3 protein: CASSLSSYGYTF

D gene: NA
J gene: TRBJ1-2
clone size: NA
V gene: TRBV19
CDR3 DNA: TGTGCCAGTAGTATGTTAGTCAGGGGCTATGGCTACACCTTC
CDR3 protein: CASSMLVRGYGYTF

D gene: TRBD1
J gene: TRBJ1-4
clone size: NA
V gene: TRBV9
CDR3 DNA: TGTGCCAGCAGCGTGACAGGGGTGGGTAGTGAAAAACTGTTTTTT
CDR3 protein: CASSVTGVGSEKLFF

D gene: TRBD1
J gene: TRBJ1-2
clone size: NA
V gene: TRBV4-1
CDR3 DNA: TGCGCCAGCAGCCCGGGACAGGTCTATGGCTACACCTTC
CDR3 protein: CASSPGQVYGYTF

D gene: NA
J gene: TRBJ1-1
clone size: NA
V gene: TRBV19
CDR3 DNA: TGTGCCAGTAGTATGGGGGGGCTCACTGAAGCTTTCTTT
CDR3 protein: CASSMGGLTEAFF

D gene: TRBD1
J gene: TRBJ1-2
clone size: NA
V gene: TRBV30
CDR3 DNA: TGTGCCTGGAGACAGGGGTGGTATGGCTACACCTTC
CDR3 protein: CAWRQGWYGYTF

D gene: NA
J gene: TRBJ1-1
clone size: NA
V gene: TRBV6-5
CDR3 DNA: TGTGCCAGCAGCCCCACTGGACACTCCGAAGCTTTCTTT
CDR3 protein: CASSPTGHSEAFF

D gene: TRBD1
J gene: TRBJ2-7
clone size: NA
V gene: TRBV6-5
CDR3 DNA: TGTGCCAGCAGTTACCGAGTACAGGGGACCTACGAGCAGTACTTC
CDR3 protein: CASSYRVQGTYEQYF

D gene: NA
J gene: TRBJ1-4
clone size: NA
V gene: TRBV2
CDR3 DNA: TGTGCCAGCAGAGTTTACTCTGGGGGGGAAAAACTGTTTTTT
CDR3 protein: CASRVYSGGEKLFF

D gene: NA
J gene: TRBJ1-3
clone size: NA
V gene: TRBV19
CDR3 DNA: TGTGCCAGTAGTATAGAGGGGGCTTCTGGAAACACCATATATTTT
CDR3 protein: CASSIEGASGNTIYF

D gene: NA
J gene: TRBJ2-3
clone size: NA
V gene: TRBV4-2
CDR3 DNA: TGTGCCAGCAGCCAGGGGGTCCAGGGGCTCACAGATACGCAGTATTTT
CDR3 protein: CASSQGVQGLTDTQYF

D gene: TRBD2
J gene: TRBJ2-1
clone size: few
V gene: TRBV18
CDR3 DNA: TGTGCCAGCTCACCACTCCCTGGCGGGGGGGCTGGTAATGAGCAGTTCTTC
CDR3 protein: CASSPLPGGGAGNEQFF

D gene: NA
J gene: TRBJ1-2
clone size: NA
V gene: TRBV7-3
CDR3 DNA: TGTGCCAGCAGCCGGGACATAGCTAACTATGGCTACACCTTC
CDR3 protein: CASSRDIANYGYTF

D gene: TRBD1
J gene: TRBJ1-4
clone size: NA
V gene: TRBV4-3
CDR3 DNA: TGCGCCAGCAGCCAAGGCGATACAGGGGGCAGGGAAAAACTGTTTTTT
CDR3 protein: CASSQGDTGGREKLFF

D gene: NA
J gene: TRBJ1-1
clone size: NA
V gene: TRBV14
CDR3 DNA: TGTGCCAGCAGCCAAGTACCGTTGGCGGGAACTGAAGCTTTCTTT
CDR3 protein: CASSQVPLAGTEAFF

D gene: TRBD1
J gene: TRBJ1-4
clone size: NA
V gene: TRBV6-5
CDR3 DNA: TGTGCCAGCAGACCCTCGGGACAGGGGAAAAAACTGTTTTTT
CDR3 protein: CASRPSGQGKKLFF

D gene: NA
J gene: TRBJ2-7
clone size: NA
V gene: TRBV27
CDR3 DNA: TGTGCCAGCAGTCACTCAAGCTACGAGCAGTACTTC
CDR3 protein: CASSHSSYEQYF

D gene: TRBD2
J gene: TRBJ2-3
clone size: NA
V gene: TRBV18
CDR3 DNA: TGTGCCAGCTCACCGCAGAGGGGCGGGGGACCAGATACGCAGTATTTT
CDR3 protein: CASSPQRGGGPDTQYF

D gene: NA
J gene: TRBJ2-1
clone size: NA
V gene: TRBV6-2/TRBV6-3
CDR3 DNA: TGTGCCAGCAGTTCCGACACTTCGGGGTCGGTCTACAATGAGCAGTTCTTC
CDR3 protein: CASSSDTSGSVYNEQFF